The 26 T cell receptor beta chains presented below share a single source sample, sequenced in a study of T cells after posttransplantation cyclophosphamide. Sequencing was performed with immunoSEQ multiplex PCR; in TCRdb, only in-frame clones are kept and a portion is missing. There are about 37,000 clones in the sample, none observed a single time. Specimen: PBMCs. The receptors were sampled from a man aged 25 to 40 in good health and a related stem cell transplant donor.

This clone showed up many times. The chain uses TRBV28 and TRBJ2-3, with TRBD2 matching 7 bases. Trimming took 2 bases from V and 2 from J; bases not matched to a gene: 10. This CDR3 contains 17 residues. CDR1 and CDR2 from the germline V gene are MDHEN and SYDVKM. CDR3 amino acids: CASSLLGGSPHTDTQYF. The CDR3 DNA follows: TGTGCCAGCAGTTTACTCGGGGGGAGCCCACACACAGATACGCAGTATTTT. Combining the CDR3 with reference TRBV28 and TRBJ2-3 gives the whole variable domain DVKVTQSSRYLVKRTGEKVFLECVQDMDHENMFWYRQDPGLGLRLIYFSYDVKMKEKGDIPEGYSVSREKKERFSLILESASTNQTSMYLCASSLLGGSPHTDTQYFGPGTRLTVL.

This chain connects TRBV6-1 to TRBJ1-2, with D uncertain. Trimming took off 1 base at V and 8 bases at J, with 11 bases between the two ends. The CDR3 is 13 amino acids. Germline values: CDR1 MNHNS, CDR2 SASEGT. CDR3 loop: CASSEVPGGGYTF. DNA for the CDR3: TGTGCCAGCAGTGAAGTACCTGGCGGAGGCTACACCTTC.

There are many counts of this clone. V gene TRBV2 combines with J gene TRBJ1-1; D is perhaps TRBD1 (5 bases). This CDR3 is built from 14 residues. Germline CDR1 reads SNHLY; CDR2 reads FYNNEI. Trimming took off 7 bases at V and 1 base at J, with 13 bases between the two ends. CDR3 in amino acids: CASILREGNTEAFF. The CDR3 DNA sequence: TGTGCCAGCATACTCAGGGAAGGGAACACTGAAGCTTTCTTT.

Many counts were recorded for this clone. The chain is built from TRBV11-2 and TRBJ2-7; 7 positions agree with TRBD1. Unmatched junction bases numbered 9, after V lost 7 bases and J lost 3 bases. This CDR3 has 14 residues. The germline V gene has CDR1 SGHAT and CDR2 FQNNGV. CDR3 protein: CASTPGGDYYEQYF. In DNA form, the CDR3 reads TGTGCCAGCACTCCAGGGGGAGACTACTACGAGCAGTACTTC.

This sequence joins TRBV27 and TRBJ1-2, with 11 nucleotides matching TRBD1. J gave up 7 bases and V 8 bases, and 12 bases lay outside the gene matches. CDR1 is MNHEY and CDR2 is SMNVEV in the germline V gene (reference sequence). The length of the CDR3 is 15 residues. CDR3 loop: CASREWTGGMGGYTF. The DNA of the CDR3 is TGTGCCAGCCGCGAGTGGACAGGGGGCATGGGTGGCTACACCTTC.

This clone came up many times. The chain links TRBV5-6 to TRBJ2-7; 7 bases fit TRBD2. After removal of 1 base from V and 1 base from J, the junction contained 8 bases not matched to a gene. The CDR3 consists of 16 residues. Per germline, CDR1 SGHDT and CDR2 YYEEEE. The DNA of the CDR3 is TGTGCCAGCAGCTTGTATCGGGCCGGGGGGTCCTACGAGCAGTACTTC. Its protein product is CASSLYRAGGSYEQYF.

The V and J genes are TRBV7-8 and TRBJ2-5; D is uncertain. The V gene lost 1 base and the J gene lost 4 bases, with 13 bases spanning the gap. The CDR3 runs 15 residues. From germline, CDR1 is SGHVS and CDR2 FQNEAQ. CDR3 coding DNA: TGTGCCAGCAGCTTAGACCCCGCGGTCCGAGAGACCCAGTACTTC. Protein: CASSLDPAVRETQYF.

This clone was seen at least ten times. The chain is built from TRBV9 and TRBJ1-6; TRBD1 matches at 7 bases. Germline CDR1 reads SGDLS; CDR2 reads YYNGEE. This CDR3 has 14 residues. Trimming at V came to 2 bases and at J to 8 bases, leaving 4 bases not matched to a gene. The CDR3 coding sequence is TGTGCCAGCAGCGTCACCGACAGGGATTCACCCCTCCACTTT. Protein sequence: CASSVTDRDSPLHF. Full variable domain (outside the CDR3, taken from reference TRBV9 and TRBJ1-6): DSGVTQTPKHLITATGQRVTLRCSPRSGDLSVYWYQQSLDQGLQFLIQYYNGEERAKGNILERFSAQQFPDLHSELNLSSLELGDSALYFCASSVTDRDSPLHFGNGTRLTVT.

This clone was recorded at least ten times. The chain recombines TRBV7-9 with TRBJ1-5; TRBD1 aligns across 9 bases. Germline V CDR1 and CDR2: SEHNR, FQNEAQ (reference sequence). V lost 5 bases, J lost 4 bases, and 6 bases stayed unmatched. This CDR3 has 15 residues. CDR3 DNA sequence: TGTGCCAGCAGCCCCGGGACAGGGCAGAATCAGCCCCAGCATTTT. Translating gives CASSPGTGQNQPQHF.

Written as DNA, the CDR3 is TGTGCCAGCAGCTTTAGTTGGGATCAGGGCCAAGAGACCCAGTACTTC. It specifies CASSFSWDQGQETQYF. This chain joins TRBV7-6 and TRBJ2-5, with TRBD1 as a possible D gene (5 bases). Trimming removed 3 bases from V and 1 base from J, with 15 bases in between. CDR3 length: 16 residues. Germline CDR1 SGHVS, CDR2 FNYEAQ.

This clone was detected ten times or more. This chain connects TRBV25-1 to TRBJ1-4; 10 bases align to TRBD1. Germline trimming cut 3 bases from V and 0 bases from J; bases unmatched to any gene: 10. The CDR3 covers 19 residues. Germline V gene data show CDR1 as MGHDK and CDR2 as SYGVNS. The CDR3 nucleotides are TGTGCCAGCAGTGACCGACAGGGGGCGGGTCTTGCAACTAATGAAAAACTGTTTTTT. It specifies CASSDRQGAGLATNEKLFF. The complete variable domain, with remaining parts taken from reference TRBV25-1 and TRBJ1-4, reads EADIYQTPRYLVIGTGKKITLECSQTMGHDKMYWYQQDPGMELHLIHYSYGVNSTEKGDLSSESTVSRIRTEHFPLTLESARPSHTSQYLCASSDRQGAGLATNEKLFFGSGTQLSVL.

This clone has a count of ten or more. The chain has TRBV6-6 and TRBJ2-2, with a possible D match to TRBD2 (6 bases). Trimming removed 6 bases at V and 5 bases at J, with 19 bases between. The CDR3 runs 16 residues. Germline loops: CDR1 MNHNY, CDR2 SVGAGI (reference sequence). This chain's CDR3 is CASSPFLARGTGELFF. The CDR3 coding sequence is TGTGCCAGCAGCCCATTCCTAGCGAGGGGAACCGGGGAGCTGTTTTTT.

There are a few counts of this clone. V and J are TRBV7-9 and TRBJ2-1; 11 bases agree with TRBD1. Germline V gives CDR1 SEHNR, CDR2 FQNEAQ (reference sequence). Germline trimming cut 3 bases from V and 6 bases from J; bases unmatched to any gene: 4. CDR3 length: 15 residues. The CDR3 sequence: CASSLDRGQINEQFF. The CDR3 region has the DNA TGTGCCAGCAGCTTGGACAGGGGGCAGATCAATGAGCAGTTCTTC.

At least ten counts were recorded for this clone. This chain links TRBV5-1 with TRBJ1-2, with D unresolved. CDR1 and CDR2 (germline): SGHRS, YFSETQ. Trimming cost V 4 bases and J 8 bases, with 18 bases left between them. This CDR3 is 14 amino acids long. CDR3 amino acids: CASSPAGRTQGYTF. The CDR3 coding sequence is TGCGCCAGCAGCCCCGCGGGGAGGACTCAAGGCTACACCTTC.

This chain uses TRBV12-3 or TRBV12-4 with TRBJ1-2; D is unclear. Deletions cut 6 bases from V and 4 bases from J, with 21 bases between. This CDR3 is built from 16 residues. The CDR3 region is CASSKEGGYSGYGYTF. CDR3 nucleotide sequence: TGTGCCAGCAGCAAGGAGGGCGGATATAGCGGCTATGGCTACACCTTC.

This clone was counted ten times or more. J is TRBJ1-2 and V is TRBV5-1; no firm D call. Between the trimmed V and J ends, which lost 0 bases and 5 bases, there was a span of 11 bases. Germline V lookup: CDR1 SGHRS, CDR2 YFSETQ. This CDR3 contains 14 residues. The CDR3 loop is CASSLEATSYGYTF. The CDR3 DNA reads TGCGCCAGCAGCTTGGAAGCGACGTCGTATGGCTACACCTTC. The complete variable domain, with remaining parts taken from reference TRBV5-1 and TRBJ1-2, reads KAGVTQTPRYLIKTRGQQVTLSCSPISGHRSVSWYQQTPGQGLQFLFEYFSETQRNKGNFPGRFSGRQFSNSRSEMNVSTLELGDSALYLCASSLEATSYGYTFGSGTRLTVV.

The J gene is TRBJ2-5, the V gene TRBV7-8, with 9 bases that match TRBD2. Trimming removed 3 bases from V and 2 bases from J; junction bases left unmatched: 7. The CDR3 totals 16 residues. The germline gives CDR1 SGHVS, CDR2 FQNEAQ. CDR3 in DNA: TGTGCCAGCAGCTTTCAACCGGGACTAGCTCAAGAGACCCAGTACTTC. As protein: CASSFQPGLAQETQYF. Full variable domain (rest looked up from reference TRBV7-8 and TRBJ2-5): GAGVSQSPRYKVAKRGQDVALRCDPISGHVSLFWYQQALGQGPEFLTYFQNEAQLDKSGLPSDRFFAERPEGSVSTLKIQRTQQEDSAVYLCASSFQPGLAQETQYFGPGTRLLVL.

This clone was counted a few times. The CDR3 loop reads CASSRASGGYAHTDTQYF. The CDR3 region has the DNA TGCGCCAGCAGCAGAGCTAGCGGGGGGTACGCGCACACAGATACGCAGTATTTT. The J gene is TRBJ2-3, the V gene TRBV5-1; 11 bases are shared with TRBD2. The CDR3 contains 18 residues. Per the germline V gene, CDR1 is SGHRS and CDR2 is YFSETQ. The trim removed 4 bases at V and 2 bases at J, leaving 12 bases unmatched.

This clone was recorded many times. The rearrangement joins TRBV5-5 to TRBJ2-5, with 10 bases lining up with TRBD1. The V gene end was trimmed by 1 base and the J gene end by 11 bases; junction bases not matched to a gene: 8. The germline CDR1 and CDR2 sequences are SGHKS and YYEKEE (reference sequence). The CDR3 has 14 residues. This chain's CDR3 is CASSLRDRGFPQYF. The DNA of the CDR3 is TGTGCCAGCAGCTTGAGGGACAGGGGCTTCCCACAGTACTTC.

This clone has at least ten counts. This chain joins TRBV9 and TRBJ1-2, with a possible D match to TRBD1 (5 bases). This CDR3 contains 16 residues. The germline V gene encodes CDR1 SGDLS and CDR2 YYNGEE. Trimming took off 1 base at V and 2 bases at J, with 15 bases between the two ends. Here the CDR3 reads CASSVMGGPLNYGYTF. CDR3 in DNA: TGTGCCAGCAGCGTAATGGGGGGACCCCTCAACTATGGCTACACCTTC.

This clone was counted many times. This rearrangement joins TRBV5-5 to TRBJ1-3; D remains unclear. CDR1 and CDR2 (germline): SGHKS, YYEKEE (reference sequence). The CDR3 totals 16 residues. The V end was cut by 2 bases, the J end by 3 bases, with 15 bases between. CDR3 in DNA: TGTGCCAGCAGCTTTCTTCCGGTCGGTGGTGGAAACACCATATATTTT. This gives the protein CASSFLPVGGGNTIYF.

This clone was counted ten times or more. The rearrangement joins TRBV9 to TRBJ1-6, with a possible D match to TRBD1 (5 bases). The CDR3 loop spans 18 amino acids. Germline V lookup: CDR1 SGDLS, CDR2 YYNGEE. V lost 2 bases, J lost 4 bases, and 19 bases lay in between. CDR3 amino acids: CASSVLKGQGGYNSPLHF. DNA of the CDR3: TGTGCCAGCAGCGTCCTTAAGGGTCAGGGAGGATATAATTCACCCCTCCACTTT.

This clone was recorded many times. The rearrangement joins TRBV7-9 to TRBJ2-2; D is ambiguous. This CDR3 comprises 15 residues. Trimming shortened V by 2 bases and J by 0 bases, and 7 bases separated the two germline ends. Per germline, CDR1 SEHNR and CDR2 FQNEAQ (reference sequence). CDR3 sequence reads: CASSLSYPNTGELFF. CDR3 DNA: TGTGCCAGCAGCTTATCCTACCCGAACACCGGGGAGCTGTTTTTT.

At least ten counts were recorded for this clone. This chain joins TRBV27 and TRBJ2-7; 7 nucleotides line up with TRBD1. V lost 4 bases to trimming and J lost 3 bases; unmatched junction nucleotides: 18. CDR3 length equals 18 residues. CDR1 is MNHEY and CDR2 is SMNVEV in the germline V gene (reference sequence). As DNA, the CDR3 is TGTGCCAGCAGTTCGAAAGGGACAGTCTTCTCAAGGGACTACGAGCAGTACTTC. Its protein is CASSSKGTVFSRDYEQYF.

There are many counts of this clone. CDR3 nucleotide sequence: TGTGCCAGGTCAGGGGGCAGAGGGGCCAACGTCCTGACTTTC. Amino acids: CARSGGRGANVLTF. V is TRBV5-6 and J is TRBJ2-6, with TRBD1 matching over 8 bases. Germline-derived CDR1 and CDR2 are SGHDT and YYEEEE. Germline trimming cut 8 bases from V and 4 bases from J; bases unmatched to any gene: 5. This CDR3 has 14 amino acids.

There are a few counts of this clone. This chain joins TRBV12-3 or TRBV12-4 and TRBJ2-5, with D possibly matching TRBD2 (5 bases). The CDR3 has 15 residues. The V and J ends lost 1 base and 5 bases respectively, with 14 bases between them. The CDR3 DNA sequence: TGTGCCAGCAGTTTAGAGCCGCTGGGCGGGGAGACCCAGTACTTC. Protein product: CASSLEPLGGETQYF.